The 27 T cell receptor beta chains in this list originate from one sample, sequenced in a study of T-cell reconstitution after alpha-beta-depleted transplantation in children. The library targeted TCRbeta and was prepared with unique molecular identifiers. TCRdb re-called the PCR reads through MiXCR, storing one row per CDR3 protein. The sample contains hundreds of thousands of distinct CDR3 sequences, around 13% of which appear only once. The starting material was PBMCs, mostly from graft donor cells, obtained 360 days after TCRalphabeta/CD19-depleted stem cell transplant. These receptors were collected from a male patient between 5 and 17 years old who had a stem cell transplant for acute myeloid leukemia, so the T cells may come from the graft donor.

This clonotype showed up just a few times. The CDR3: CASSLLDRAQETQYF. The CDR3 DNA reads TGTGCCAGCAGTTTATTAGACAGAGCTCAGGAGACCCAGTACTTC. The V call is TRBV28, the J call TRBJ2-5, with a possible D match to TRBD1 (5 bases). CDR1 and CDR2 (germline): MDHEN, SYDVKM. Trimming left V 1 base short and J 5 bases short, with 14 bases between. This CDR3 comprises 15 residues.

This clonotype was detected many times. The chain is built from TRBV12-3 or TRBV12-4 and TRBJ2-5, with a weak D call TRBD2 (5 bases). V was shortened by 1 base and J by 4 bases, with 7 bases between the two germline ends. The CDR3 extends over 13 amino acids. The CDR3 DNA follows: TGTGCCAGCAGTTTAGGGACTCGAGAGACCCAGTACTTC. The encoded protein is CASSLGTRETQYF.

The V call is TRBV20-1, the J call TRBJ1-1; tentatively, D is TRBD1 (5 bases). The CDR3 is made up of 15 amino acids. V was pared by 1 base and J by 3 bases, with 15 bases between. CDR1 and CDR2 from the germline V gene are DFQATT and SNEGSKA (reference sequence). The CDR3 bases are TGCAGTGCTAGAGCCCCCGGGACGGCGGACACTGAAGCTTTCTTT. This encodes CSARAPGTADTEAFF.

This clonotype was seen ten or more times. The chain couples TRBV7-2 to TRBJ2-3; 9 bases map to TRBD2. The CDR3 covers 14 residues. Germline V gene lookup returns CDR1 SGHTA and CDR2 FQGNSA. The trim removed 10 bases at V and 2 bases at J, leaving 7 bases unmatched. CDR3 protein: CATGPSGTTDTQYF. In DNA, the CDR3 is TGTGCCACAGGGCCTAGCGGGACCACAGATACGCAGTATTTT.

This clonotype was counted many times. The gene calls are TRBV7-8 and TRBJ2-7, with a tentative D call TRBD1 (6 bases). Germline V gene sequence: CDR1 SGHVS, CDR2 FQNEAQ. The CDR3 covers 14 residues. Trimming pared 5 bases from V and 10 bases from J, leaving 21 bases between. This chain's CDR3 is CASSPGAGVPPQYF. In DNA form, the CDR3 reads TGTGCCAGCAGCCCAGGGGCCGGGGTTCCACCCCAGTACTTC. The full variable domain, with the rest looked up from reference TRBV7-8 and TRBJ2-7, is GAGVSQSPRYKVAKRGQDVALRCDPISGHVSLFWYQQALGQGPEFLTYFQNEAQLDKSGLPSDRFFAERPEGSVSTLKIQRTQQEDSAVYLCASSPGAGVPPQYFGPGTRLTVT.

The chain links TRBV10-2 to TRBJ2-5, with D tentatively TRBD1 (5 bases). CDR3 length: 17 residues. V lost 2 bases and J lost 2, with 18 bases in between. Germline V gene sequence: CDR1 WSHSY, CDR2 SAAADI. The CDR3 spells CASSEKSFGRDQETQYF. The CDR3 region has the DNA TGCGCCAGCAGTGAGAAATCGTTCGGCAGGGATCAAGAGACCCAGTACTTC.

The gene calls are TRBV9 and TRBJ2-2; TRBD2 matches at 9 bases. There are 15 residues in the CDR3. CDR1 SGDLS and CDR2 YYNGEE come from the germline V gene. J was trimmed by 3 bases and V by 6 bases; bases with no gene match: 6. For the CDR3, the DNA is TGTGCCAGCACCCCTGGCGGGAGGGACACCGGGGAGCTGTTTTTT. Amino acids: CASTPGGRDTGELFF.

In this sample, this clonotype turned up a few times. This chain links TRBV6-1 with TRBJ2-3, with TRBD2 matching over 12 bases. J was trimmed by 4 bases and V by 5 bases; bases with no gene match: 7. Germline-derived CDR1 and CDR2 are MNHNS and SASEGT. The CDR3 contains 16 residues. The CDR3 DNA reads as TGTGCCAGCAGTCCTCTAGCGGGAGGGCCCTCAGATACGCAGTATTTT. This gives the protein CASSPLAGGPSDTQYF.

The V call is TRBV28, the J call TRBJ2-1; no clear D gene. This CDR3 contains 14 residues. V was pared by 2 bases and J by 5 bases, with 10 bases between. The germline V gene encodes CDR1 MDHEN and CDR2 SYDVKM. CDR3 region: CASSLIQVNNEQFF. The CDR3 coding sequence is TGTGCCAGCAGTTTAATCCAGGTAAACAATGAGCAGTTCTTC. The whole variable domain, remainder taken from reference TRBV28 and TRBJ2-1, is DVKVTQSSRYLVKRTGEKVFLECVQDMDHENMFWYRQDPGLGLRLIYFSYDVKMKEKGDIPEGYSVSREKKERFSLILESASTNQTSMYLCASSLIQVNNEQFFGPGTRLTVL.

The chain has TRBV11-1 and TRBJ1-5, with 8 bases fitting TRBD1. The CDR3 spans 18 residues. The germline CDR1 and CDR2 sequences are SGHAT and FQDESV (reference sequence). Unmatched junction bases numbered 11, after V lost 1 base and J lost 3 bases. The CDR3 spells CASSLDGGYQGANQPQHF. The CDR3 region has the DNA TGTGCCAGCAGCTTAGACGGGGGGTATCAGGGGGCCAATCAGCCCCAGCATTTT. The full variable domain, completed using reference TRBV11-1 and TRBJ1-5, is EAEVAQSPRYKITEKSQAVAFWCDPISGHATLYWYRQILGQGPELLVQFQDESVVDDSQLPKDRFSAERLKGVDSTLKIQPAELGDSAMYLCASSLDGGYQGANQPQHFGDGTRLSIL.

In this sample, this clonotype turned up a few times. The J gene is TRBJ2-7, the V gene TRBV12-3 or TRBV12-4; D might be TRBD1 (6 bases). The CDR3 is 15 residues long. V dropped 6 bases and J dropped 4 bases, with 19 bases sitting between them. This CDR3 is CASSPTGPAFYEQYF. In nucleotides, the CDR3 is TGTGCCAGCAGCCCGACAGGTCCCGCCTTTTACGAGCAGTACTTC.

There are a few counts of this clonotype. The chain employs TRBV5-1 and TRBJ1-3; 8 nucleotides agree with TRBD1. The J segment lost 0 bases and the V segment lost 4 bases, leaving 6 bases of the junction unmatched. This CDR3 region has 16 residues. The germline V gene has CDR1 SGHRS and CDR2 YFSETQ. CDR3 nucleotides: TGCGCCAGCAGCACAGGGACAGGCAGCTCTGGAAACACCATATATTTT. It translates to CASSTGTGSSGNTIYF.

This clonotype showed up many times. The rearrangement joins TRBV7-2 to TRBJ2-1; D gene ambiguous. This CDR3 spans 13 amino acids. V was pared by 2 bases and J by 9 bases, with 11 bases between. Germline assignment: CDR1 SGHTA and CDR2 FQGNSA. CDR3 sequence reads: CASSLPHSSEQFF. The CDR3 DNA sequence: TGTGCCAGCAGCTTACCCCATAGTTCTGAGCAGTTCTTC. The full variable domain, completed using reference TRBV7-2 and TRBJ2-1, is GAGVSQSPSNKVTEKGKDVELRCDPISGHTALYWYRQSLGQGLEFLIYFQGNSAPDKSGLPSDRFSAERTGGSVSTLTIQRTQQEDSAVYLCASSLPHSSEQFFGPGTRLTVL.

The genes are TRBV6-2 or TRBV6-3 and TRBJ1-1, with TRBD1 as a possible D gene (6 bases). CDR1 is MNHEY and CDR2 is SVGEGT in the germline V gene. The length of the CDR3 is 16 residues. Trimming removed 8 bases from V and 3 bases from J, with 22 bases in between. The DNA of the CDR3 is TGTGCCAGCGACGTCGTGTGGAAGGACAGAGACACTGAAGCTTTCTTT. It translates to CASDVVWKDRDTEAFF.

This clonotype was seen at least ten times. The chain combines TRBV9 with TRBJ2-5; D possibly corresponds to TRBD1 (5 bases). Germline V gene lookup returns CDR1 SGDLS and CDR2 YYNGEE. With 0 bases removed from V and 3 bases from J, the gap between germline ends came to 15 bases. The CDR3 totals 16 residues. The CDR3 sequence: CASSVALQEWEETQYF. Here the CDR3 DNA reads TGTGCCAGCAGCGTAGCGTTACAGGAGTGGGAAGAGACCCAGTACTTC.

The chain joins TRBV7-9 to TRBJ2-7, with D unclear. The CDR3 sequence is 17 residues long. Trimming took off 1 base at V and 5 bases at J, with 21 bases between the two ends. Germline CDR1 reads SEHNR; CDR2 reads FQNEAQ (reference sequence). The CDR3 reads CASSLGEKTVLPHEQYF. CDR3 nucleotide sequence: TGTGCCAGCAGCTTAGGAGAGAAGACTGTCTTACCTCACGAGCAGTACTTC.

This clonotype was counted many times. The chain recombines TRBV9 with TRBJ2-7; tentatively, D is TRBD1 (5 bases). Germline CDR1 SGDLS, CDR2 YYNGEE. CDR3 size: 13 residues. V was trimmed by 2 bases and J by 3 bases, leaving 9 bases between them. Here the CDR3 DNA reads TGTGCCAGCAGCGTGGACACCAACTACGAGCAGTACTTC. As protein: CASSVDTNYEQYF. Looking up the rest from reference TRBV9 and TRBJ2-7 gives the full variable domain: DSGVTQTPKHLITATGQRVTLRCSPRSGDLSVYWYQQSLDQGLQFLIQYYNGEERAKGNILERFSAQQFPDLHSELNLSSLELGDSALYFCASSVDTNYEQYFGPGTRLTVT.

The chain recombines TRBV5-1 with TRBJ2-5; D may be TRBD2 (5 bases). Germline values: CDR1 SGHRS, CDR2 YFSETQ. The CDR3 runs to 15 residues. V was pared by 0 bases and J by 1 base, with 10 bases between. The CDR3 DNA reads as TGCGCCAGCAGCTTGGCCCTAGCCTTCCAAGAGACCCAGTACTTC. Translated, it gives CASSLALAFQETQYF. Variable domain in full (rest from reference TRBV5-1 and TRBJ2-5): KAGVTQTPRYLIKTRGQQVTLSCSPISGHRSVSWYQQTPGQGLQFLFEYFSETQRNKGNFPGRFSGRQFSNSRSEMNVSTLELGDSALYLCASSLALAFQETQYFGPGTRLLVL.

This clonotype was found a few times. The J gene is TRBJ2-1, the V gene TRBV7-3, with D possibly being TRBD2 (5 bases). The V end was cut by 6 bases, the J end by 1 base, with 13 bases between. The CDR3 runs to 15 residues. Germline CDR1 SGHTA, CDR2 FQGTGA. The CDR3 coding sequence is TGTGCCAGCAGTCCAGAAGTAGCGTCCTACAATGAGCAGTTCTTC. As protein: CASSPEVASYNEQFF.

This clonotype was counted ten times or more. The chain employs TRBV3-1 and TRBJ2-1, with TRBD1 matching over 7 bases. The trim removed 4 bases at V and 4 bases at J, leaving 16 bases unmatched. In germline, CDR1 is LGHDT, CDR2 YNNKEL (reference sequence). The CDR3 consists of 18 residues. As DNA, the CDR3 is TGTGCCAGCAGCCCCGACCTTACGACTGGGACAGAATACAATGAGCAGTTCTTC. Its translation: CASSPDLTTGTEYNEQFF.

This clonotype was detected a few times. The chain has TRBV27 and TRBJ2-7; TRBD2 aligns across 13 bases. Germline CDR1 MNHEY, CDR2 SMNVEV (reference sequence). V was clipped by 4 bases and J by 5 bases; unmatched bases: 11. The CDR3 runs 17 residues. The CDR3 DNA reads TGTGCCAGCAGTTCATCAAAAGGACTAGCGGGAGACGACGAGCAGTACTTC. Residues: CASSSSKGLAGDDEQYF.

This clonotype was seen ten or more times. This chain links TRBV4-3 with TRBJ2-7; D gene unclear. V lost 1 base, J lost 1 base, and 5 bases lay in between. Germline V CDR1 and CDR2: LGHNA, YSLEER. This CDR3 region has 13 residues. The CDR3 sequence is CASSQGLSYEQYF. The CDR3 nucleotides are TGCGCCAGCAGCCAAGGCTTGTCCTACGAGCAGTACTTC.

The DNA for the CDR3 is TGTGCCAGCAGCTTCCGTGTGGGGGGACAGGGCCCCTACGAGCAGTACTTC. This gives the protein CASSFRVGGQGPYEQYF. The V call is TRBV7-8, the J call TRBJ2-7; 9 bases align to TRBD1. Trimming took 3 bases from V and 2 from J; bases not matched to a gene: 11. The CDR3 is 17 residues long. Germline V lookup: CDR1 SGHVS, CDR2 FQNEAQ.

This clonotype was observed a few times. The gene calls are TRBV7-9 and TRBJ2-5; D remains unclear. Trimming shortened V by 4 bases and J by 8 bases, and 8 bases separated the two germline ends. CDR1 and CDR2 (germline): SEHNR, FQNEAQ (reference sequence). The length of the CDR3 is 11 residues. DNA for the CDR3: TGTGCCAGCAGCTCCGAGAGCACCCAGTACTTC. Protein product: CASSSESTQYF.

This clonotype was detected a few times. The V call is TRBV12-3 or TRBV12-4, the J call TRBJ2-7; 8 bases fit TRBD2. CDR3 length: 14 residues. V lost 7 bases to trimming and J lost 5 bases; unmatched junction nucleotides: 10. CDR3 sequence reads: CASTLGGRFHEQYF. The CDR3 bases are TGTGCCAGCACCCTTGGCGGGAGGTTCCACGAGCAGTACTTC.

This clonotype was picked up a small number of times. The gene calls are TRBV7-9 and TRBJ2-1, with TRBD2 identical over 10 bases. The CDR3 length is 16 residues. Germline V CDR1 and CDR2: SEHNR, FQNEAQ (reference sequence). J gave up 3 bases and V 5 bases, and 7 bases lay outside the gene matches. The CDR3 DNA sequence: TGTGCCAGCAGCGAACGTCTAGCGGGAGACTACAATGAGCAGTTCTTC. It codes for CASSERLAGDYNEQFF.

This clonotype has a handful of counts. This rearrangement joins TRBV7-2 to TRBJ2-7; 14 positions agree with TRBD2. The V gene's germline CDR1 is SGHTA and CDR2 FQGNSA. V gave up 0 bases and J gave up 2 bases; unmatched junction bases: 9. The CDR3 runs 19 residues. In nucleotides, the CDR3 is TGTGCCAGCAGCTTAGCGGGGACTAGCGGGAGACTAATGCCCTACGAGCAGTACTTC. As protein: CASSLAGTSGRLMPYEQYF. The full variable domain, completed using reference TRBV7-2 and TRBJ2-7, is GAGVSQSPSNKVTEKGKDVELRCDPISGHTALYWYRQSLGQGLEFLIYFQGNSAPDKSGLPSDRFSAERTGGSVSTLTIQRTQQEDSAVYLCASSLAGTSGRLMPYEQYFGPGTRLTVT.